The clone carrying this T cell receptor (beta chain) has ten or more counts. Its antigen is not identified. Researchers took RNA transcripts and amplified the TCR beta CDR3 regions from them. First-round RT-PCR with HTBI primers amplified the TCR CDR3 region. Via MiXCR, TCRdb re-called the multiplex PCR reads, giving one row per CDR3 protein. The table has about 200,000 distinct CDR3 sequences, around a sixth seen once; the top ten hold roughly 50%. This entry belongs to a study of T cells in Graves' hyperthyroidism and ophthalmopathy. Study outcomes and limitations: Patients with ophthalmopathy were separated from those with stable hyperthyroidism by a 13 V-J model. Most thyroid clonotypes with frequency above 0.001 were detected in blood.

With 10 bases removed from V and 4 bases from J, the gap between germline ends came to 31 bases. CDR1 is SGHAT and CDR2 is FQNNGV in the germline V gene. This CDR3 is 18 amino acids long. Uncontrolled infection, other autoimmune disease, pregnancy or lactation led to exclusion. The sequencing input was blood. The chain combines TRBV11-2 with TRBJ2-5; D is perhaps TRBD2 (6 bases). The TCR was taken from a woman aged 45-60 years with Graves' hyperthyroidism. The CDR3 nucleotides are TGTGCCACCTCGGGAGTAAAGGGGCCGCGGCACAAGCTAGAGACCCAGTACTTC. Its protein product is CATSGVKGPRHKLETQYF. Based on the CDR3 plus reference TRBV11-2 and TRBJ2-5, the full variable domain is EAGVAQSPRYKIIEKRQSVAFWCNPISGHATLYWYQQILGQGPKLLIQFQNNGVVDDSQLPKDRFSAERLKGVDSTLKIQPAKLEDSAVYLCATSGVKGPRHKLETQYFGPGTRLLVL.